These 21 T cell receptor beta chains came from one sample sequenced in a study of regulatory and conventional T cells in RAG deficiency. Profiling relied on immunoSEQ multiplex PCR, and the TCRdb table lists in-frame clones only, not all of them. The data show approximately 35,000 clones, with 60% to 85% seen just once and 3% to 4% held by the top ten. Blood CD4+ CD25-low CD127-high conventional T cells supplied the genomic DNA template. Another study also made use of these data, one on regulatory T cells. That report notes: The PCR used 52 TRBV and 13 TRBJ primers.

The sample consisted of CD4+ effector T cells sorted from blood. The origin of the receptors is a human donor in good health.

The rearrangement joins TRBV4-1 to TRBJ1-2; D is possibly TRBD1 (6 bases). Looked up from germline, CDR1 is MGHRA and CDR2 is YSYEKL. The CDR3 is 13 residues long. Trimming shortened V by 4 bases and J by 4 bases, and 10 bases separated the two germline ends. This CDR3 is CASSLEGGYGYTF. The CDR3 DNA is TGCGCCAGCAGCCTCGAGGGGGGCTATGGCTACACCTTC.

J is TRBJ2-3 and V is TRBV7-2; 7 positions agree with TRBD2. The CDR3 sequence is 17 residues long. V lost 2 bases and J lost 0; bases outside the gene matches: 8. Germline V lookup: CDR1 SGHTA, CDR2 FQGNSA. CDR3: CASSLNWRGTSTDTQYF. CDR3 bases: TGTGCCAGCAGCTTAAATTGGCGGGGGACTAGCACAGATACGCAGTATTTT.

This sequence joins TRBV2 and TRBJ2-3; D is possibly TRBD1 or TRBD2 (6 bases each). The CDR3 length is 18 residues. Looked up from germline, CDR1 is SNHLY and CDR2 is FYNNEI. The V end was cut by 7 bases, the J end by 5 bases, with 28 bases between. CDR3 protein: CASKRGYSTLKAGDTQYF. The CDR3 nucleotides read TGTGCCAGCAAAAGGGGGTACTCGACACTAAAAGCGGGAGATACGCAGTATTTT. Combining the CDR3 with reference TRBV2 and TRBJ2-3 gives the whole variable domain EPEVTQTPSHQVTQMGQEVILRCVPISNHLYFYWYRQILGQKVEFLVSFYNNEISEKSEIFDDQFSVERPDGSNFTLKIRSTKLEDSAMYFCASKRGYSTLKAGDTQYFGPGTRLTVL.

The sample holds a few counts of this clone. V gene TRBV9 combines with J gene TRBJ1-6; D gene uncertain. The CDR3 is 13 amino acids. The V gene lost 0 bases and the J gene lost 9 bases, with 7 bases spanning the gap. Germline V gene lookup returns CDR1 SGDLS and CDR2 YYNGEE. DNA of the CDR3: TGTGCCAGCAGCGTAGATTGGAGTTCACCCCTCCACTTT. Encoded protein: CASSVDWSSPLHF.

This chain uses TRBV2 with TRBJ2-6; 10 positions match TRBD2. V lost 6 bases and J lost 0; bases outside the gene matches: 8. The CDR3 extends over 18 amino acids. Germline V gives CDR1 SNHLY, CDR2 FYNNEI. CDR3 DNA: TGTGCCAGCAGGACGACTAGCGGGCGTTACTCTGGGGCCAACGTCCTGACTTTC. It specifies CASRTTSGRYSGANVLTF.

The chain joins TRBV9 to TRBJ2-1; D is unclear. This CDR3 spans 15 amino acids. CDR1 is SGDLS and CDR2 is YYNGEE in the germline V gene. V lost 2 bases and J lost 4, with 13 bases in between. The DNA for the CDR3 is TGTGCCAGCAGCGTCGGTTCCAGAGAATACAATGAGCAGTTCTTC. Amino acid sequence: CASSVGSREYNEQFF.

The genes are TRBV7-2 and TRBJ1-2; tentatively, D is TRBD1 (6 bases). Germline-derived CDR1 and CDR2 are SGHTA and FQGNSA. The V gene lost 5 bases and the J gene lost 7 bases, with 17 bases spanning the gap. The CDR3 runs 14 residues. CDR3 sequence (DNA): TGTGCCAGCAGCCAAAGCCCACAGGGAGGTGGCTACACCTTC. Translated, it gives CASSQSPQGGGYTF.

This rearrangement joins TRBV5-1 to TRBJ1-1, with unresolved D. V dropped 4 bases and J dropped 0 bases, with 10 bases sitting between them. The CDR3 covers 14 residues. CDR1 is SGHRS and CDR2 is YFSETQ in the germline V gene. CDR3 protein: CASSVSGLNTEAFF. DNA for the CDR3: TGCGCCAGCAGCGTATCAGGCCTGAACACTGAAGCTTTCTTT. The full variable domain, its missing parts supplied by reference TRBV5-1 and TRBJ1-1, is KAGVTQTPRYLIKTRGQQVTLSCSPISGHRSVSWYQQTPGQGLQFLFEYFSETQRNKGNFPGRFSGRQFSNSRSEMNVSTLELGDSALYLCASSVSGLNTEAFFGQGTRLTVV.

The V gene is TRBV5-1, the J gene TRBJ1-1, with D perhaps matching TRBD1 (6 bases). The V end was cut by 4 bases, the J end by 7 bases, with 17 bases between. The CDR3 is 14 residues long. Germline CDR1 is SGHRS and CDR2 is YFSETQ. The CDR3 spells CASSPGGPRGEAFF. The DNA for the CDR3 is TGCGCCAGCAGCCCGGGGGGCCCCCGGGGTGAAGCTTTCTTT.

The rearrangement joins TRBV18 to TRBJ2-7; D gene ambiguous. The CDR3 extends over 15 amino acids. Germline V CDR1 and CDR2: KGHSH, LQKENI. Trimming left V 5 bases short and J 1 base short, with 15 bases between. Here the CDR3 DNA reads TGTGCCAGCTCATCTCGGAGCGTGGGTTCCTACGAGCAGTACTTC. This gives the protein CASSSRSVGSYEQYF. Variable domain in full (rest from reference TRBV18 and TRBJ2-7): NAGVMQNPRHLVRRRGQEARLRCSPMKGHSHVYWYRQLPEEGLKFMVYLQKENIIDESGMPKERFSAEFPKEGPSILRIQQVVRGDSAAYFCASSSRSVGSYEQYFGPGTRLTVT.

The V gene is TRBV19, the J gene TRBJ1-4; no clear D. The CDR3 contains 13 residues. Looked up from germline, CDR1 is LNHDA and CDR2 is SQIVND (reference sequence). Trimming stripped 3 bases from V and 7 bases from J, with 9 bases between. The CDR3 DNA reads as TGTGCCAGTAGTATTTCCGGGCGTGAAAAACTGTTTTTT. Translation: CASSISGREKLFF. Variable domain in full (rest from reference TRBV19 and TRBJ1-4): DGGITQSPKYLFRKEGQNVTLSCEQNLNHDAMYWYRQDPGQGLRLIYYSQIVNDFQKGDIAEGYSVSREKKESFPLTVTSAQKNPTAFYLCASSISGREKLFFGSGTQLSVL.

This sequence joins TRBV5-6 and TRBJ1-1; 7 nucleotides line up with TRBD1. Germline lookup yields CDR1 SGHDT and CDR2 YYEEEE. The CDR3 is 18 residues long. The V gene end was trimmed by 4 bases and the J gene end by 1 base; junction bases not matched to a gene: 16. The CDR3: CASSPGQPQAVWNTEAFF. DNA for the CDR3: TGTGCCAGCAGCCCGGGACAGCCCCAGGCTGTATGGAACACTGAAGCTTTCTTT.

V and J are TRBV5-1 and TRBJ1-1; D remains ambiguous. CDR1 SGHRS and CDR2 YFSETQ come from the germline V gene. The CDR3 is 13 amino acids. Trimming took off 2 bases at V and 1 base at J, with 6 bases between the two ends. In DNA, the CDR3 is TGCGCCAGCAGCTTCACAGAGAACACTGAAGCTTTCTTT. Its translation is CASSFTENTEAFF.

V is TRBV7-3 and J is TRBJ1-2, with D unresolved. In germline, CDR1 is SGHTA, CDR2 FQGTGA. The CDR3 totals 14 residues. With 5 bases removed from V and 1 base from J, the gap between germline ends came to 11 bases. The CDR3 bases are TGTGCCAGCAGCCCGGACGGGCGTAACTATGGCTACACCTTC. This codes for CASSPDGRNYGYTF. The full variable domain, in which reference TRBV7-3 and TRBJ1-2 provide the parts outside the CDR3, is GAGVSQTPSNKVTEKGKYVELRCDPISGHTALYWYRQSLGQGPEFLIYFQGTGAADDSGLPNDRFFAVRPEGSVSTLKIQRTERGDSAVYLCASSPDGRNYGYTFGSGTRLTVV.

The gene calls are TRBV11-2 and TRBJ2-7; D is possibly TRBD1 or TRBD2 (5 bases each). The V gene lost 4 bases and the J gene lost 5 bases, with 12 bases spanning the gap. This CDR3 is built from 13 residues. The germline V gene encodes CDR1 SGHAT and CDR2 FQNNGV. The CDR3 sequence: CASSYEGIDEQYF. CDR3 coding DNA: TGTGCCAGCAGCTACGAGGGGATCGACGAGCAGTACTTC.

The chain couples TRBV19 to TRBJ1-1; D is undetermined. V lost 4 bases to trimming and J lost 4 bases, with 10 bases between them. The germline V gene encodes CDR1 LNHDA and CDR2 SQIVND (reference sequence). CDR3 size: 13 residues. CDR3 bases: TGTGCCAGTAGTAAAAGGAGGGCCACTGAAGCTTTCTTT. This encodes CASSKRRATEAFF. Full variable domain (remainder filled in from reference TRBV19 and TRBJ1-1): DGGITQSPKYLFRKEGQNVTLSCEQNLNHDAMYWYRQDPGQGLRLIYYSQIVNDFQKGDIAEGYSVSREKKESFPLTVTSAQKNPTAFYLCASSKRRATEAFFGQGTRLTVV.

This clone was picked up a small number of times. The rearrangement joins TRBV4-2 to TRBJ2-5; D is unclear. The V end was cut by 0 bases, the J end by 6 bases, with 14 bases between. CDR1 and CDR2 from the germline V gene are LGHNA and YNFKEQ. The CDR3 runs 15 residues. Here the CDR3 reads CASSQEAQERKTQYF. The CDR3 coding sequence is TGTGCCAGCAGCCAAGAGGCGCAGGAGAGGAAGACCCAGTACTTC.

The rearrangement uses TRBV13 and TRBJ2-7, with 11 bases aligning to TRBD1. The germline V gene encodes CDR1 PRHDT and CDR2 FYEKMQ (reference sequence). There are 15 residues in the CDR3. The trim removed 7 bases at V and 3 bases at J, leaving 8 bases unmatched. This CDR3 is CASMSRDRGFYEQYF. The CDR3 DNA reads TGTGCCAGCATGTCCCGGGACAGGGGGTTCTACGAGCAGTACTTC.

The rearrangement links TRBV4-1 to TRBJ2-2; possible D gene TRBD2, 5 bases. Trimming shortened V by 1 base and J by 2 bases, and 8 bases separated the two germline ends. CDR3 length equals 15 residues. The germline V gene encodes CDR1 MGHRA and CDR2 YSYEKL. CDR3 in DNA: TGCGCCAGCAGCCAAGGGACTGCAAACACCGGGGAGCTGTTTTTT. Residues: CASSQGTANTGELFF.

The chain recombines TRBV13 with TRBJ1-1, with D tentatively TRBD1 (5 bases). Germline CDR1 and CDR2: PRHDT and FYEKMQ (reference sequence). CDR3 size: 17 residues. Between the trimmed V and J ends, which lost 5 bases and 0 bases, there was a span of 19 bases. CDR3 sequence reads: CASSILWTRGVNTEAFF. The CDR3 DNA sequence: TGTGCCAGCAGCATTTTGTGGACCCGAGGGGTGAACACTGAAGCTTTCTTT.

V usage is TRBV5-1 and J usage is TRBJ1-5; D remains ambiguous. Germline CDR1 reads SGHRS; CDR2 reads YFSETQ. This CDR3 has 13 residues. The germline V and J ends were trimmed by 0 bases and 2 bases, with 3 bases remaining between them. The CDR3 region has the DNA TGCGCCAGCAGCTTGGTTGGCAATCAGCCCCAGCATTTT. Translated, it gives CASSLVGNQPQHF.